This is a list of T cell receptor beta chains from one sample in a study of blood T cell repertoires in COVID-19. The method was immunoSEQ multiplex PCR; TCRdb's version includes in-frame clones alone and lacks a portion of them. The sample records about 220,000 clones, 75% to 90% being singletons. The source material was peripheral blood. The receptors shown here come from a human donor in a cohort sampled during active COVID-19. CDR3s include the opening cysteine and the closing phenylalanine or tryptophan. D genes are given only for firm matches. Expanded clones are given a class, and other clones once, few, many or no size at all.

V,D,size,J,length,DNA,CDR3
TRBV15,TRBD1,once,TRBJ1-1,14,TGTGCCACCAGCAGAGCTCAGGGGGCTACTGAAGCTTTCTTT,CATSRAQGATEAFF
TRBV19,NA,NA,TRBJ1-1,15,TGTGCCAGTAGTAAGGGAGGCATAATGAACACTGAAGCTTTCTTT,CASSKGGIMNTEAFF
TRBV9,NA,NA,TRBJ1-2,11,TGTGCCAGCAGCGCCGGGATCCGCTACACCTTC,CASSAGIRYTF
TRBV6-5,TRBD2,NA,TRBJ2-1,12,TGTGCCAGCAGCGCGACTAGCGATGAGCAGTTCTTC,CASSATSDEQFF
TRBV5-1,TRBD2,NA,TRBJ2-7,14,TGCGCCAGCAGCCCCGGGACTAGCGGCTACGAGCAGTACTTC,CASSPGTSGYEQYF
TRBV7-9,NA,once,TRBJ1-2,15,TGTGCCAGCAGCTTAGCGCTGGACACCAACTATGGCTACACCTTC,CASSLALDTNYGYTF
TRBV9,TRBD2,NA,TRBJ2-1,15,TGTGCCAGCAGCGCCAGTAGCGGGATAGGGAATGAGCAGTTCTTC,CASSASSGIGNEQFF
TRBV30,NA,NA,TRBJ1-2,13,TGTGCCTGGAGTGGCCCAAGAGGCTATGGCTACACCTTC,CAWSGPRGYGYTF
TRBV4-1,NA,NA,TRBJ1-5,14,TGCGCCAGCAGCCAAGATTATCGCGATCAGCCCCAGCATTTT,CASSQDYRDQPQHF
TRBV19,TRBD1,few,TRBJ2-1,13,TGTGCCAGTACCCGGGACAGGGTTGGTGAGCAGTTCTTC,CASTRDRVGEQFF
TRBV3-1/TRBV3-2,TRBD2,NA,TRBJ2-1,17,TGTGCCAGCAGCCACGCAGCGGGAGCCCCCCCCTACAATGAGCAGTTCTTC,CASSHAAGAPPYNEQFF
TRBV19,NA,NA,TRBJ1-1,15,TGTGCCAGTAGTACCCTGGACAGTTGGAACACTGAAGCTTTCTTT,CASSTLDSWNTEAFF
TRBV7-8,TRBD1,NA,TRBJ1-1,15,TGTGCCAGCAGCTACCAGGGACAGGGTGTCACTGAAGCTTTCTTT,CASSYQGQGVTEAFF
TRBV28,TRBD1,NA,TRBJ1-2,14,TGTGCCAGCAGGTCCACAGGGGGCGGCTATGGCTACACCTTC,CASRSTGGGYGYTF
TRBV3-1/TRBV3-2,TRBD1,once,TRBJ2-7,14,TGTGCCAGCAGCCGACAGGGACAGGGAAACGAGCAGTACTTC,CASSRQGQGNEQYF
TRBV7-9,TRBD2,NA,TRBJ2-7,15,TGTGCCAGCAGCCTACGGACTAGCGGGAGCTACGAGCAGTACTTC,CASSLRTSGSYEQYF
TRBV6-2/TRBV6-3,NA,NA,TRBJ2-7,14,TGTGCCAGCAGTACGGGAAGGTTCTCCTACGAGCAGTACTTC,CASSTGRFSYEQYF
TRBV27,TRBD2,NA,TRBJ2-1,15,TGTGCCAGCAGCGCGGGACTAGCGGTTTACAATGAGCAGTTCTTC,CASSAGLAVYNEQFF
TRBV4-3,NA,NA,TRBJ1-2,15,TGCGCCAGCAGCCAAGAGAGGGGGTACCCCTATGGCTACACCTTC,CASSQERGYPYGYTF
TRBV28,NA,NA,TRBJ1-1,15,TGTGCCAGCAGTTTAGTAGCAGGGAAGTTTTCGGAAGCTTTCTTT,CASSLVAGKFSEAFF
TRBV4-3,TRBD2,NA,TRBJ2-7,14,TGCGCCAGCAGCCCTAGCGGGAGCCCCTACGAGCAGTACTTC,CASSPSGSPYEQYF
TRBV7-6,NA,NA,TRBJ1-2,16,TGTGCCAGCAGTCCAACAGGCGTCTTAGCTAACTATGGCTACACCTTC,CASSPTGVLANYGYTF